Following are 19 T cell receptor beta chains from one sample sequenced in a study of shared clonotypes between healthy human individuals (dated by TCRdb to the early 2020s). Receptor libraries were prepared by the immunoSEQ multiplex PCR assay. The clones in this table, taken by TCRdb from immuneACCESS, are in-frame only. Not every clone is retained; where verified, under half of the shortfall comes from an unresolved V gene, and the cause of the rest is unknown. The sample table records about 1.1 million clones; about 84% of these occur just once. The ten largest clones capture around 0.61% of the sample. Sequenced sample: memory CD4+ T cells from PBMCs. In the paper's terms, the cell subset or site label means: CD45RA-negative fraction. Receptors originate from a man aged 18 to 29 in good health. Some clones in this sample may be carry-over from other donors' samples.

The V call is TRBV7-6, the J call TRBJ2-1; TRBD1 or TRBD2 may be the D gene (5 bases each). The V end lost 5 bases, the J end lost 9 bases, and 20 bases lay between the germline ends. The CDR3 covers 15 residues. The germline V gene has CDR1 SGHVS and CDR2 FNYEAQ. Here the CDR3 reads CASSTPYHGTGEQFF. The CDR3 DNA reads as TGTGCCAGCAGCACCCCATACCACGGGACGGGTGAGCAGTTCTTC.

The chain carries TRBV7-2 and TRBJ2-3; 9 bases are shared with TRBD1. V gave up 5 bases and J gave up 4 bases; unmatched junction bases: 7. The CDR3 contains 15 residues. Germline CDR1 reads SGHTA; CDR2 reads FQGNSA. Written as DNA, the CDR3 is TGTGCCAGCAGCCAAAGGGGACAGGGCCCAGATACGCAGTATTTT. Protein sequence: CASSQRGQGPDTQYF. Full variable domain (missing parts from reference TRBV7-2 and TRBJ2-3): GAGVSQSPSNKVTEKGKDVELRCDPISGHTALYWYRQSLGQGLEFLIYFQGNSAPDKSGLPSDRFSAERTGGSVSTLTIQRTQQEDSAVYLCASSQRGQGPDTQYFGPGTRLTVL.

V is TRBV27 and J is TRBJ1-1; perhaps TRBD1 as D (5 bases). The CDR3 contains 14 residues. V lost 6 bases, J lost 4 bases, and 15 bases lay in between. CDR1 and CDR2 (germline): MNHEY, SMNVEV (reference sequence). The CDR3 region is CASRRLQGSTEAFF. In DNA form, the CDR3 reads TGTGCCAGCAGACGACTTCAGGGCAGCACTGAAGCTTTCTTT.

The table lists this clone with many counts. This chain joins TRBV28 and TRBJ1-3, with 8 bases identical to TRBD1. The V and J ends lost 3 bases and 0 bases, in that order; junction bases with no gene match: 10. Germline CDR1 and CDR2: MDHEN and SYDVKM. This CDR3 is built from 18 residues. The CDR3 is CASSLSDRALHSGNTIYF. CDR3 bases: TGTGCCAGCAGTTTGTCGGACAGGGCATTACACTCTGGAAACACCATATATTTT.

The rearrangement joins TRBV29-1 to TRBJ2-7; unclear D gene. The CDR3 sequence is 11 residues long. Germline values: CDR1 SQVTM, CDR2 ANQGSEA. The V end was cut by 4 bases, the J end by 2 bases, with 6 bases between. CDR3 coding DNA: TGCAGCGTTGGTGGGACCTACGAGCAGTACTTC. Translation gives CSVGGTYEQYF.

This chain links TRBV28 with TRBJ2-4, with 7 bases identical to TRBD2. Germline loops: CDR1 MDHEN, CDR2 SYDVKM. The CDR3 is 16 residues long. V lost 3 bases, J lost 0 bases, and 5 bases stayed unmatched. The DNA for the CDR3 is TGTGCCAGCAGTTTCGGGGGGAATAGAGCCAAAAACATTCAGTACTTC. Translated, it gives CASSFGGNRAKNIQYF.

J is TRBJ1-3 and V is TRBV6-6; D unresolved. Germline-derived CDR1 and CDR2 are MNHNY and SVGAGI (reference sequence). This CDR3 is 15 amino acids long. Trimming took 5 bases from V and 1 from J, leaving 12 bases between them. CDR3 in amino acids: CASSPLETSGNTIYF. The CDR3 region has the DNA TGTGCCAGCAGTCCGCTTGAGACTTCTGGAAACACCATATATTTT.

J is TRBJ1-5 and V is TRBV7-2; 7 bases align to TRBD1. The CDR3 has 15 amino acids. CDR1 is SGHTA and CDR2 is FQGNSA in the germline V gene. The V segment lost 2 bases and the J segment 9 bases; nucleotides outside the gene matches: 10. Here the CDR3 reads CASSLIWAGGPPQHF. The CDR3 nucleotides are TGTGCCAGCAGCTTAATCTGGGCAGGGGGGCCGCCCCAGCATTTT. Full variable domain (remainder filled in from reference TRBV7-2 and TRBJ1-5): GAGVSQSPSNKVTEKGKDVELRCDPISGHTALYWYRQSLGQGLEFLIYFQGNSAPDKSGLPSDRFSAERTGGSVSTLTIQRTQQEDSAVYLCASSLIWAGGPPQHFGDGTRLSIL.

The genes are TRBV28 and TRBJ1-2; D is undetermined. From germline, CDR1 is MDHEN and CDR2 SYDVKM. Deletions cut 3 bases from V and 5 bases from J, with 10 bases between. This CDR3 comprises 13 residues. The CDR3 sequence is CASSFTDPYGYTF. The CDR3 DNA reads TGTGCCAGCAGTTTTACAGATCCTTATGGCTACACCTTC.

The chain recombines TRBV4-3 with TRBJ1-2; 8 positions match TRBD1. Germline CDR1 and CDR2: LGHNA and YSLEER. This CDR3 is 15 amino acids long. The J segment lost 4 bases and the V segment lost 3 bases, leaving 7 bases of the junction unmatched. CDR3 residues: CASSQTTGVGYGYTF. The CDR3 DNA reads as TGCGCCAGCAGCCAGACGACAGGGGTGGGCTATGGCTACACCTTC.

The DNA of the CDR3 is TGTGCCAGCAGCGCTGACCCGGGAGTCCCCTACGAGCAGTACTTC. This translates into CASSADPGVPYEQYF. The V gene is TRBV9, the J gene TRBJ2-7, with D possibly TRBD2 on 6 matching bases. Germline assignment: CDR1 SGDLS and CDR2 YYNGEE. The germline V and J ends were trimmed by 3 bases and 2 bases, with 15 bases remaining between them. CDR3 length: 15 amino acids. The full variable domain, its missing parts supplied by reference TRBV9 and TRBJ2-7, is DSGVTQTPKHLITATGQRVTLRCSPRSGDLSVYWYQQSLDQGLQFLIQYYNGEERAKGNILERFSAQQFPDLHSELNLSSLELGDSALYFCASSADPGVPYEQYFGPGTRLTVT.

This clone was observed a single time. This chain's CDR3 is CASSGASGALQETQYF. CDR3 sequence (DNA): TGTGCCAGCAGTGGAGCTAGCGGGGCCCTCCAAGAGACCCAGTACTTC. The rearrangement uses TRBV11-2 and TRBJ2-5, with TRBD2 matching over 9 bases. The germline CDR1 and CDR2 sequences are SGHAT and FQNNGV. This CDR3 contains 16 residues. The ends lost 6 bases at V and 1 base at J; junction bases unmatched: 9.

The rearrangement links TRBV30 to TRBJ1-3, with 7 bases that match TRBD1. V trimming: 3 bases; J trimming: 4 bases; junction bases outside the gene matches: 9. Germline assignment: CDR1 GTSNPN and CDR2 SVGIG (reference sequence). The CDR3 sequence is 15 residues long. The CDR3 coding sequence is TGTGCCTGGAGAGAGGGACAGCATTGGGGAAACACCATATATTTT. The encoded protein is CAWREGQHWGNTIYF.

The chain employs TRBV18 and TRBJ2-7; 10 nucleotides line up with TRBD1. The V gene's germline CDR1 is KGHSH and CDR2 LQKENI. Trimming took 6 bases from V and 12 from J; bases not matched to a gene: 17. The CDR3 runs 15 residues. The CDR3 nucleotides are TGTGCCAGCTCCCTTGGTCATCCCGAGACAGGGGGCCTGTACTTC. It translates to CASSLGHPETGGLYF.

This chain links TRBV27 with TRBJ2-1; D unresolved. V lost 0 bases, J lost 8 bases, and 17 bases lay in between. The CDR3 spans 16 residues. Looked up from germline, CDR1 is MNHEY and CDR2 is SMNVEV (reference sequence). CDR3 sequence reads: CASSLSVRSYIHEQFF. The CDR3 nucleotides are TGTGCCAGCAGTTTATCGGTACGGTCCTACATCCATGAGCAGTTCTTC.

Worth noting for this clone: Other DNA sequences in this sample translate to the same CDR3. This chain joins TRBV7-2 and TRBJ2-7, with 8 bases matching TRBD1. CDR1 and CDR2 (germline): SGHTA, FQGNSA. The CDR3 totals 14 residues. With V trimmed by 3 bases and J by 4 bases, 5 bases remained unmatched. The CDR3 here is CASSFDRGPYEQYF. CDR3 bases: TGTGCCAGCAGCTTCGACAGGGGACCTTACGAGCAGTACTTC.

This clone has only one observation. The chain joins TRBV28 to TRBJ1-5, with 11 positions matching TRBD1. With 5 bases clipped from V and 2 bases from J, the junction kept 11 bases outside the gene matches. Germline CDR1 is MDHEN and CDR2 is SYDVKM. CDR3 length: 18 residues. CDR3 protein: CASSPLTGTGGRNQPQHF. The CDR3 DNA reads as TGTGCCAGCAGTCCCCTCACCGGGACAGGGGGGCGCAATCAGCCCCAGCATTTT.

The J gene is TRBJ1-1, the V gene TRBV7-9, with TRBD1 identical over 7 bases. The CDR3 extends over 15 amino acids. V lost 5 bases and J lost 0; bases outside the gene matches: 6. Germline V gene lookup returns CDR1 SEHNR and CDR2 FQNEAQ (reference sequence). This CDR3 reads CASSNRGTVNTEAFF. As DNA, the CDR3 is TGTGCCAGCAGCAATCGAGGGACAGTGAACACTGAAGCTTTCTTT.

On this clone: Distinct nucleotide sequences in the sample also encode this CDR3. The chain links TRBV6-5 to TRBJ2-7; TRBD1 is a possible D gene (6 bases). Trimming took off 2 bases at V and 2 bases at J, with 7 bases between the two ends. CDR1 and CDR2 from the germline V gene are MNHEY and SVGAGI. The CDR3 sequence is 13 residues long. The CDR3 region is CASSYGQTYEQYF. For the CDR3, the DNA is TGTGCCAGCAGTTACGGACAGACCTACGAGCAGTACTTC.